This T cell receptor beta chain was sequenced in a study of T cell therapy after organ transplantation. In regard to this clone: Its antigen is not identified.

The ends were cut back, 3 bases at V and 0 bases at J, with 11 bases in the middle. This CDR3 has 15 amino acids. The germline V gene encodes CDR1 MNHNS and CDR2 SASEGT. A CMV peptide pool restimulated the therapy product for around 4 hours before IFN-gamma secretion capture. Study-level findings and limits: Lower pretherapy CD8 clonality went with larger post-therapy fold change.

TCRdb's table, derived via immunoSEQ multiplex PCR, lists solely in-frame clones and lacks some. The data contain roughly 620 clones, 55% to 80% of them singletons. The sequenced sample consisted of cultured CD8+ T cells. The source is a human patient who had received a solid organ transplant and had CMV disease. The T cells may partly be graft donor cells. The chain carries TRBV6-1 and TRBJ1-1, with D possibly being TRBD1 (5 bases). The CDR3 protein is CASSEVADMNTEAFF. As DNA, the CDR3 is TGTGCCAGCAGTGAGGTGGCGGACATGAACACTGAAGCTTTCTTT.